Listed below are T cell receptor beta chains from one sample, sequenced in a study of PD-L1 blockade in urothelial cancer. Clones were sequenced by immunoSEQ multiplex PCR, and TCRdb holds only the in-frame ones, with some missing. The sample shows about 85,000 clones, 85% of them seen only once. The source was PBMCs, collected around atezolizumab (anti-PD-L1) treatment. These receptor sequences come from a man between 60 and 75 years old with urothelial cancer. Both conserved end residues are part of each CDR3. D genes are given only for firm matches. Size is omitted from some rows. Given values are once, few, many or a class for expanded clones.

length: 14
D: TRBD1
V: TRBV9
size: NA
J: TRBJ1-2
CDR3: CASSGDSLNYGYTF
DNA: TGTGCCAGCAGCGGGGACAGCTTAAACTATGGCTACACCTTC

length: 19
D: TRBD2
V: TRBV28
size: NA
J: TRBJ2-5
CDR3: CASRTDRDVLAGVEETQYF
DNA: TGTGCCAGCAGGACGGACAGGGACGTACTAGCGGGAGTAGAAGAGACCCAGTACTTC

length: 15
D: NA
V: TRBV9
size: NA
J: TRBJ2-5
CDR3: CASSSFQGLQETQYF
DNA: TGTGCCAGCAGCAGTTTCCAGGGGCTCCAAGAGACCCAGTACTTC

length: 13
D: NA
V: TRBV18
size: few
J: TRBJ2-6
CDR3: CASSNSGANVLTF
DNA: TGTGCCAGCTCCAACTCTGGGGCCAACGTCCTGACTTTC

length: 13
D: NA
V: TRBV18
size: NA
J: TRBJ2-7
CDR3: CASSPSGGGEQYF
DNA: TGTGCCAGCTCACCGTCGGGGGGCGGCGAGCAGTACTTC

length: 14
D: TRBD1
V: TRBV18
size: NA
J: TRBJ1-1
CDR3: CASSPRGTEEEAFF
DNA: TGTGCCAGCTCACCACGGGGGACAGAGGAGGAAGCTTTCTTT

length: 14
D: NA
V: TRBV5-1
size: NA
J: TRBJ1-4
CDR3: CASSFYSLDEKLFF
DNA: TGCGCCAGCAGCTTTTACAGCCTCGATGAAAAACTGTTTTTT

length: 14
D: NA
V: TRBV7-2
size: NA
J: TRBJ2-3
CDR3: CASSLILAADTQYF
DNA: TGTGCCAGCAGCTTAATTTTGGCCGCAGATACGCAGTATTTT

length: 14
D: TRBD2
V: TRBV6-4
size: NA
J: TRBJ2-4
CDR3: CASRTGGVKNIQYF
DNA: TGTGCCAGCAGGACGGGGGGTGTCAAAAACATTCAGTACTTC

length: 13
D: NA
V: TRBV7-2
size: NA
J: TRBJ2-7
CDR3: CASSLTSLSEQYF
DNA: TGTGCCAGCAGCTTAACGAGCCTTTCCGAGCAGTACTTC

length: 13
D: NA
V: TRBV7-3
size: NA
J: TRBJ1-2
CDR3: CASSPGNVYGYTF
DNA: TGTGCCAGCAGCCCGGGGAACGTTTATGGCTACACCTTC

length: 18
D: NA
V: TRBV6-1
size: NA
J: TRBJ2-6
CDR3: CASSEPFRIQSGANVLTF
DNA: TGTGCCAGCAGTGAACCCTTCAGGATTCAGTCTGGGGCCAACGTCCTGACTTTC

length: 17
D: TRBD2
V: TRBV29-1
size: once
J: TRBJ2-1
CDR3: CSVRGPTSGRAVNEQFF
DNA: TGCAGCGTTCGTGGTCCAACTAGCGGGAGGGCCGTAAATGAGCAGTTCTTC

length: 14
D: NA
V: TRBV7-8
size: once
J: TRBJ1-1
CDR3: CASSTIVGDTEAFF
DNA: TGTGCCAGCAGCACTATCGTAGGAGACACTGAAGCTTTCTTT

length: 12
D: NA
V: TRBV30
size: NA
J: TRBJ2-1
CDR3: CAWSVSVNEQFF
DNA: TGTGCCTGGAGTGTATCAGTCAATGAGCAGTTCTTC

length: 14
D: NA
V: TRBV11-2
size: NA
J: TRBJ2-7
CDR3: CASSLAGQSNEQYF
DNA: TGTGCCAGCAGCCTCGCGGGACAGTCCAACGAGCAGTACTTC

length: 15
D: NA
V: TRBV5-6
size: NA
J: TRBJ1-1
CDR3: CASSFLRRKNTEAFF
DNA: TGTGCCAGCAGCTTTTTACGGAGGAAGAACACTGAAGCTTTCTTT

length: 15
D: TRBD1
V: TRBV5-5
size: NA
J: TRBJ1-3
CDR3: CASSNGQGSLNTIYF
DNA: TGTGCCAGCAGCAACGGACAGGGTAGTTTAAACACCATATATTTT

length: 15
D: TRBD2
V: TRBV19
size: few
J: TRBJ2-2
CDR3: CATAASGRNTGELFF
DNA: TGTGCCACCGCCGCTAGCGGTCGGAACACCGGGGAGCTGTTTTTT

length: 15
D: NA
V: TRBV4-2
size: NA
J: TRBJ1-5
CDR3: CASSQGYRDNQPQHF
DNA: TGTGCCAGCAGCCAAGGGTACAGGGACAATCAGCCCCAGCATTTT

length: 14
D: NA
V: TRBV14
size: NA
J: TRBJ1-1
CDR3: CASSHQYWGGEAFF
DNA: TGTGCCAGCAGCCACCAATATTGGGGGGGTGAAGCTTTCTTT

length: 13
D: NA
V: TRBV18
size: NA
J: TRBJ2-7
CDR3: CASSPEGYYEQYF
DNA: TGTGCCAGCTCACCAGAGGGATATTACGAGCAGTACTTC

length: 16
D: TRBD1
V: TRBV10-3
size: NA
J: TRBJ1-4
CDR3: CAISAGSGTGNEKLFF
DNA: TGTGCCATCAGTGCGGGTTCCGGGACAGGCAACGAAAAACTGTTTTTT

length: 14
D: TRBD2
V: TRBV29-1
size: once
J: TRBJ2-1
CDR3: CSVGTSVAYNEQFF
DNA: TGCAGCGTCGGTACTAGCGTCGCCTACAATGAGCAGTTCTTC

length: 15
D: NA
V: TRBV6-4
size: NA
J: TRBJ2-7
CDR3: CASSDHQQDSYEQYF
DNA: TGTGCCAGCAGTGACCACCAACAGGACTCCTACGAGCAGTACTTC

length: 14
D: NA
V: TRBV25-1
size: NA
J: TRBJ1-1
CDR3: CASRGAGAKGEAFF
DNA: TGTGCCAGCAGAGGGGCGGGGGCAAAGGGTGAAGCTTTCTTT

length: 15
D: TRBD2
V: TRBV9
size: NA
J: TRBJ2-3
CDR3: CASSVVAGGTDTQYF
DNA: TGTGCCAGCAGCGTAGTAGCGGGGGGCACAGATACGCAGTATTTT

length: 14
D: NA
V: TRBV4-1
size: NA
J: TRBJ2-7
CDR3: CASSHAQDLYEQYF
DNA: TGCGCCAGCAGCCATGCACAGGATTTGTACGAGCAGTACTTC

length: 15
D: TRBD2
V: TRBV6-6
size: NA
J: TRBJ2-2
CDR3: CASSLAGGPTGELFF
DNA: TGTGCCAGCAGTTTGGCGGGGGGGCCGACCGGGGAGCTGTTTTTT

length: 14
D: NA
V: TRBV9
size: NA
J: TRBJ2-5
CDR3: CASSARGQQETQYF
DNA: TGTGCCAGCAGCGCGAGAGGACAGCAAGAGACCCAGTACTTC

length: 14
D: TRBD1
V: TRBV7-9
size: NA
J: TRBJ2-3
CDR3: CASSTTGLTDTQYF
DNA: TGTGCCAGCAGCACGACAGGGTTAACAGATACGCAGTATTTT

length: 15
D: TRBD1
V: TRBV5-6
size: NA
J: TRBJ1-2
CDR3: CASSGGTGDNYGYTF
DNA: TGTGCCAGCAGCGGAGGGACAGGGGATAACTATGGCTACACCTTC

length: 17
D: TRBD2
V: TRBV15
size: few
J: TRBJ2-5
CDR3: CATSREGLHSGSETQYF
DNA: TGTGCCACCAGCAGAGAGGGCCTGCATAGCGGGAGCGAGACCCAGTACTTC

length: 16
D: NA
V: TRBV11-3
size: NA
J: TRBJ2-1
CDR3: CASSLTAARGGNEQFF
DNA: TGTGCCAGCAGCTTAACGGCGGCTAGGGGGGGGAATGAGCAGTTCTTC

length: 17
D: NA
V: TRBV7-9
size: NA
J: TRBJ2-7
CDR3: CASSPRGAGVNAYEQYF
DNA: TGTGCCAGCAGCCCCCGGGGGGCGGGGGTTAATGCCTACGAGCAGTACTTC

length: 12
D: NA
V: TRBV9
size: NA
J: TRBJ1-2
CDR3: CASSAPGPGYTF
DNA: TGTGCCAGCAGCGCCCCAGGGCCCGGCTACACCTTC

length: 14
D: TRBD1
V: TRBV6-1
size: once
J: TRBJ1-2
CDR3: CASSGGQFSYGYTF
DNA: TGTGCCAGCAGCGGGGGACAGTTTTCCTATGGCTACACCTTC

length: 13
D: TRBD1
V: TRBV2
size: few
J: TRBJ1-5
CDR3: CATEQGAGQPQHF
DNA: TGTGCCACCGAGCAGGGGGCTGGCCAGCCCCAGCATTTT

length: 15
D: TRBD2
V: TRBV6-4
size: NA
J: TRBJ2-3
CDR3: CASSPRGGGLDTQYF
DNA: TGTGCCAGCAGTCCTCGGGGGGGCGGTTTAGATACGCAGTATTTT

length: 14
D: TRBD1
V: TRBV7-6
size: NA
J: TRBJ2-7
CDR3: CASSPGTAFYEQYF
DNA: TGTGCCAGCAGCCCCGGGACAGCCTTCTACGAGCAGTACTTC

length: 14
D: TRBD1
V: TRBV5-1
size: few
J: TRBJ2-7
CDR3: CASSIEGQFYEQYF
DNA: TGCGCCAGCAGCATAGAGGGACAGTTTTACGAGCAGTACTTC

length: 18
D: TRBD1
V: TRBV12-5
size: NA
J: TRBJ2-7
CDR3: CASGLTRTGSYSSYEQYF
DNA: TGTGCTAGTGGTTTGACGAGGACAGGGTCTTATTCGAGCTACGAGCAGTACTTC

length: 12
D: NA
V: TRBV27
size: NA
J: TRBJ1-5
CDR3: CASRTGESAQHF
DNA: TGTGCCAGCAGGACAGGAGAATCAGCCCAGCATTTT

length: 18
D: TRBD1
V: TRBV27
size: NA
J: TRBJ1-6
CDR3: CASSPGQGYLTYNSPLHF
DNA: TGTGCCAGCTCCCCGGGACAGGGTTATCTCACCTATAATTCACCCCTCCACTTT

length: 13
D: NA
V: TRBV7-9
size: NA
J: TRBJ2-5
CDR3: CASSRGAGETQYF
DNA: TGTGCCAGCAGTCGGGGGGCAGGGGAGACCCAGTACTTC